Listed below are T cell receptor beta chains from one sample, sequenced in a study of blood T cells in healthy people across ages. MiXCR was run by TCRdb on the 5' RACE reads, yielding one entry per CDR3 protein. The sample has about 1.7 million distinct CDR3 sequences, under 30% seen once. Material: blood. These receptors all stem from a woman aged 30 to 39 in good health. Each CDR3 is given with its conserved first and last residue. A D gene is named only where the DNA matches it firmly. Size values are once, few and many counts, or a class for expanded clones, and some rows have none.

clone size	V gene	D gene	J gene	CDR3 protein	CDR3 DNA
.	TRBV9	TRBD2	TRBJ2-1	CASSVDYVGGTSGGREQFF	TGTGCCAGCAGCGTAGATTATGTTGGGGGGACTAGCGGGGGAAGGGAGCAGTTCTTC
.	TRBV3-1	.	TRBJ1-2	CASSHGAGARRYGYTF	TGTGCCAGCAGCCATGGCGCGGGGGCGAGGAGATATGGCTACACCTTC
few	TRBV12-3/TRBV12-4	.	TRBJ2-2	CASSDRFTGELFF	TGTGCCAGCAGTGACAGGTTCACCGGGGAGCTGTTTTTT
once	TRBV29-1	.	TRBJ2-4	CSVEREDGSLAKNIQYF	TGCAGCGTTGAGAGGGAAGACGGGTCTCTGGCCAAAAACATTCAGTACTTC
.	TRBV5-6	.	TRBJ1-2	CASSLREAANYGYTF	TGTGCCAGCAGCTTGAGGGAGGCAGCTAACTATGGCTACACCTTC
many	TRBV7-2	.	TRBJ2-6	CASSSQSGGANVLTF	TGTGCCAGCAGCTCTCAATCCGGTGGGGCCAACGTCCTGACTTTC
.	TRBV20-1	TRBD1	TRBJ2-3	CSARGTGGLTDTQYF	TGCAGTGCTAGAGGGACAGGGGGCCTCACAGATACGCAATATTTT
few	TRBV19	.	TRBJ1-2	CASASALGGYTF	TGTGCCAGTGCAAGCGCCCTGGGCGGCTACACCTTC
.	TRBV11-1	TRBD1	TRBJ1-2	CASSSRTGMVGYTF	TGTGCCAGCAGCTCGAGGACAGGCATGGTTGGCTACACCTTC
.	TRBV20-1	.	TRBJ1-5	CSAREFGQGINQPQHF	TGCAGTGCTAGAGAATTCGGGCAGGGGATAAATCAGCCCCAGCATTTT